Each of the 32 T cell receptor beta chains below was sequenced from the same sample in a study of regulatory T cells in long-lasting Graves disease. CDR3-region Arm-PCR and iRepertoire HTBI primers produced the TCR beta libraries. TCRdb recomputed calls from the multiplex PCR reads with MiXCR, one row per CDR3 protein. The table has about 300,000 distinct CDR3 sequences, 18% seen once; the top ten hold about 38%. Time point: newly diagnosed GD, antithyroid drugs for less than 3 months. The TCR library was made from RNA that had been extracted from PBMCs in TRIzol. The starting material was peripheral blood mononuclear cells (PBMCs), obtained at new diagnosis, from a patient treated with antithyroid drugs. All receptors come from a female donor with Graves disease.

Ten or more counts support this clonotype. The rearrangement links TRBV7-2 to TRBJ2-1; TRBD2 might be the D (5 bases). V lost 0 bases and J lost 5, with 8 bases in between. The CDR3 extends over 14 amino acids. CDR1 and CDR2 from the germline V gene are SGHTA and FQGNSA. The CDR3 DNA sequence: TGTGCCAGCAGCTTAGCGGGAGACAACAATGAGCAGTTCTTC. Protein product: CASSLAGDNNEQFF.

V is TRBV5-5 and J is TRBJ1-4, with D unresolved. This CDR3 is built from 16 residues. Trimming took off 3 bases at V and 0 bases at J, with 12 bases between the two ends. The germline gives CDR1 SGHKS, CDR2 YYEKEE (reference sequence). The CDR3 DNA sequence: TGTGCCAGCAGCTCACAGACCGGCGCAACTAATGAAAAACTGTTTTTT. This translates into CASSSQTGATNEKLFF.

This clonotype was recorded at least ten times. V gene TRBV5-5 combines with J gene TRBJ2-7; TRBD2 matches at 8 bases. The CDR3 length is 16 residues. Germline V gene data show CDR1 as SGHKS and CDR2 as YYEKEE (reference sequence). The V segment lost 4 bases and the J segment 6 bases; nucleotides outside the gene matches: 15. In nucleotides, the CDR3 is TGTGCCAGCAGCCCCCTCACCATTAGCGGGACCGGCGAGCAGTACTTC. It encodes CASSPLTISGTGEQYF.

This clonotype was recorded many times. The V gene is TRBV2, the J gene TRBJ2-3; D might be TRBD2 (6 bases). Trimming took 7 bases from V and 4 from J, leaving 12 bases between them. Per the germline V gene, CDR1 is SNHLY and CDR2 is FYNNEI. CDR3 size: 13 residues. CDR3 nucleotides: TGTGCCAGCATGGGGGGTTCATCAGATACGCAGTATTTT. Translating it yields CASMGGSSDTQYF.

This clonotype was counted at least ten times. This chain connects TRBV7-9 to TRBJ2-2, with 7 positions matching TRBD2. Trimming cost V 5 bases and J 6 bases; bases outside gene matches: 12. Germline V gene data show CDR1 as SEHNR and CDR2 as FQNEAQ (reference sequence). The CDR3 length is 16 residues. The CDR3 sequence: CASSPSRTRRAGELFF. The CDR3 DNA reads as TGTGCCAGCAGCCCCTCCCGGACTAGGAGGGCCGGGGAGCTGTTTTTT. Using reference TRBV7-9 and TRBJ2-2 for the parts outside the CDR3, the full variable domain is DTGVSQNPRHKITKRGQNVTFRCDPISEHNRLYWYRQTLGQGPEFLTYFQNEAQLEKSRLLSDRFSAERPKGSFSTLEIQRTEQGDSAMYLCASSPSRTRRAGELFFGEGSRLTVL.

As regards this clonotype: This is likely an artifact of a read error, given a far larger clone one base away. The J gene is TRBJ2-7, the V gene TRBV11-2; D perhaps matches TRBD2 (6 bases). Deletions cut 1 base from V and 7 bases from J, with 14 bases between. The CDR3 is 14 residues long. The germline V gene has CDR1 SGHAT and CDR2 FQNNGV. The CDR3 loop is CASSLVGGINEQYF. The CDR3 DNA reads TGTGCCAGCAGCTTAGTGGGCGGGATCAATGAGCAGTACTTC.

This clonotype occurred many times. V gene TRBV27 combines with J gene TRBJ1-5; TRBD1 is a possible D gene (6 bases). Germline V lookup: CDR1 MNHEY, CDR2 SMNVEV (reference sequence). The CDR3 is 16 residues long. V lost 6 bases, J lost 2 bases, and 17 bases lay in between. The CDR3 DNA reads TGTGCCAGCAGACCCACCTCAGGGGACGGCAATCAGCCCCAGCATTTT. Amino acid sequence: CASRPTSGDGNQPQHF.

In its sample, this clonotype was seen many times. The CDR3: CASSVENEQFF. The CDR3 DNA reads TGTGCCAGCAGTGTAGAGAATGAGCAGTTCTTC. This chain joins TRBV2 and TRBJ2-1; D uncertain. Germline CDR1 reads SNHLY; CDR2 reads FYNNEI. V lost 4 bases and J lost 7, with 5 bases in between. This CDR3 is built from 11 residues. The variable domain in full, with the rest retrieved from reference TRBV2 and TRBJ2-1, is EPEVTQTPSHQVTQMGQEVILRCVPISNHLYFYWYRQILGQKVEFLVSFYNNEISEKSEIFDDQFSVERPDGSNFTLKIRSTKLEDSAMYFCASSVENEQFFGPGTRLTVL.

This clonotype was seen at least ten times. This chain joins TRBV7-9 and TRBJ2-5; D gene uncertain. CDR3 length equals 12 residues. The germline V and J ends were trimmed by 5 bases and 4 bases, with 8 bases remaining between them. CDR1 is SEHNR, CDR2 FQNEAQ, per germline (reference sequence). CDR3 protein: CASSLALETQYF. CDR3 sequence (DNA): TGTGCCAGCAGCCTCGCACTAGAGACCCAGTACTTC.

V gene TRBV7-9 combines with J gene TRBJ2-2; 7 bases align to TRBD2. The junction had 10 bases not matched to a gene; V was cut back by 3 bases and J by 6 bases. The germline V gene encodes CDR1 SEHNR and CDR2 FQNEAQ (reference sequence). The CDR3 has 16 residues. In DNA form, the CDR3 reads TGTGCCAGCAGCTTCGTCCGGGGCGGGAGCCCCGGGGAGCTGTTTTTT. Translating it yields CASSFVRGGSPGELFF.

This clonotype was recorded many times. The chain employs TRBV10-3 and TRBJ2-7; the match to TRBD2 covers 12 bases. V gave up 0 bases and J gave up 6 bases; unmatched junction bases: 3. Germline lookup yields CDR1 ENHRY and CDR2 SYGVKD. The CDR3 is made up of 15 amino acids. The CDR3 DNA follows: TGTGCCATCAGTGAGTCGAGACTAGCGGGAGTCGAGCAGTACTTC. It encodes CAISESRLAGVEQYF.

V and J are TRBV25-1 and TRBJ2-2; D unclear. Deletions cut 5 bases from V and 3 bases from J, with 13 bases between. The V gene's germline CDR1 is MGHDK and CDR2 SYGVNS. The CDR3 length is 15 residues. CDR3 coding DNA: TGTGCCAGCAGTAGCCTGAAATCGGACACCGGGGAGCTGTTTTTT. Protein product: CASSSLKSDTGELFF.

The chain is built from TRBV6-1 and TRBJ2-1; TRBD2 matches 9 bases. Germline V gives CDR1 MNHNS, CDR2 SASEGT. The V gene end was trimmed by 2 bases and the J gene end by 10 bases; junction bases not matched to a gene: 12. This CDR3 is 16 amino acids long. DNA of the CDR3: TGTGCCAGCAGTGAACTTCCAGCGGGAGGCTCCCGAGAGCAGTTCTTC. It is translated as CASSELPAGGSREQFF.

This clonotype was picked up many times. The rearrangement uses TRBV6-2 or TRBV6-3 and TRBJ1-2, with a weak D call TRBD1 (5 bases). This CDR3 has 14 residues. The germline V and J ends were trimmed by 0 bases and 8 bases, with 13 bases remaining between them. In germline, CDR1 is MNHEY, CDR2 SVGEGT. The CDR3 reads CASSYSGDLYGYTF. In DNA form, the CDR3 reads TGTGCCAGCAGTTACTCGGGGGACCTGTACGGCTACACCTTC.

DNA for the CDR3: TGTGCCAGCAGTCCTACTACCGGGCCACCTCACACCTTC. This gives the protein CASSPTTGPPHTF. The rearrangement links TRBV25-1 to TRBJ1-2; D remains unclear. Looked up from germline, CDR1 is MGHDK and CDR2 is SYGVNS. The length of the CDR3 is 13 residues. The V gene lost 5 bases and the J gene lost 12 bases, with 19 bases spanning the gap.

There are many counts of this clonotype. The chain carries TRBV6-5 and TRBJ2-1, with D hard to call. This CDR3 comprises 15 residues. CDR1 is MNHEY, CDR2 SVGAGI, per germline. Trimming shortened V by 0 bases and J by 0 bases, and 6 bases separated the two germline ends. The CDR3 coding sequence is TGTGCCAGCAGTTACTCCCAGAGCTCCTACAATGAGCAGTTCTTC. The encoded protein is CASSYSQSSYNEQFF.

This clonotype was picked up many times. The chain uses TRBV5-1 and TRBJ2-7; D gene uncertain. The V and J ends lost 0 bases and 4 bases respectively, with 8 bases between them. The germline gives CDR1 SGHRS, CDR2 YFSETQ. This CDR3 is 13 amino acids long. The CDR3 is CASSLDNLYEQYF. The CDR3 DNA sequence: TGCGCCAGCAGCTTGGACAACCTGTACGAGCAGTACTTC.

This clonotype has ten or more counts. The rearrangement links TRBV19 to TRBJ1-4, with a tentative D call TRBD1 (5 bases). Germline values: CDR1 LNHDA, CDR2 SQIVND (reference sequence). V dropped 5 bases and J dropped 4 bases, with 17 bases sitting between them. The CDR3 contains 16 residues. This CDR3 is CASSLLGGGINEKLFF. The CDR3 DNA reads TGTGCCAGTAGTCTCCTGGGTGGGGGAATTAATGAAAAACTGTTTTTT. The complete variable domain, with remaining parts taken from reference TRBV19 and TRBJ1-4, reads DGGITQSPKYLFRKEGQNVTLSCEQNLNHDAMYWYRQDPGQGLRLIYYSQIVNDFQKGDIAEGYSVSREKKESFPLTVTSAQKNPTAFYLCASSLLGGGINEKLFFGSGTQLSVL.

The chain employs TRBV29-1 and TRBJ2-7, with 7 bases aligning to TRBD2. This CDR3 is 14 amino acids long. Germline V gene data show CDR1 as SQVTM and CDR2 as ANQGSEA. V dropped 4 bases and J dropped 4; count of bases not matched to a gene: 10. CDR3 loop: CSVGGLAGVYEQYF. The CDR3 DNA sequence: TGCAGCGTTGGAGGGCTGGCGGGAGTTTACGAGCAGTACTTC.

This clonotype was found many times. The chain has TRBV11-2 and TRBJ2-1; D not certain. This CDR3 comprises 13 residues. Trimming cost V 1 base and J 9 bases, with 10 bases left between them. The germline V gene has CDR1 SGHAT and CDR2 FQNNGV. The CDR3 reads CASSLVVGFEQFF. The CDR3 DNA sequence: TGTGCCAGCAGCTTAGTAGTTGGGTTTGAGCAGTTCTTC.

This clonotype has ten or more counts. The V gene is TRBV9, the J gene TRBJ2-1; 14 nucleotides agree with TRBD2. From germline, CDR1 is SGDLS and CDR2 YYNGEE. CDR3 length: 16 amino acids. V gave up 4 bases and J gave up 6 bases; unmatched junction bases: 6. The DNA for the CDR3 is TGTGCCAGCAGCCCCCGGGGGACTAGCGGGAGCAATGAGCAGTTCTTC. It codes for CASSPRGTSGSNEQFF.

As regards this clonotype: A read error may explain this, as a much larger clone is one base away. The genes are TRBV30 and TRBJ2-7; 10 positions agree with TRBD2. The CDR3 is 14 residues long. The germline gives CDR1 GTSNPN, CDR2 SVGIG (reference sequence). The CDR3 coding sequence is TGTGCCTGGAGCCCTAGCGGGAGTTTGTACGAGCAGTCCTTC. Residues: CAWSPSGSLYEQSF.

This clonotype was counted ten times or more. This sequence joins TRBV6-2 or TRBV6-3 and TRBJ2-7, with TRBD2 identical over 7 bases. The length of the CDR3 is 15 residues. Germline V gene sequence: CDR1 MNHEY, CDR2 SVGEGT. Trimming at V came to 6 bases and at J to 3 bases, leaving 11 bases not matched to a gene. CDR3 protein: CASRPGLGLFYEQYF. CDR3 nucleotide sequence: TGTGCCAGCAGACCCGGACTAGGTTTGTTCTACGAGCAGTACTTC.

The rearrangement uses TRBV4-1 and TRBJ2-2; perhaps TRBD2 as D (5 bases). The CDR3 consists of 16 residues. Per the germline V gene, CDR1 is MGHRA and CDR2 is YSYEKL. V was pared by 4 bases and J by 7 bases, with 19 bases between. The CDR3: CASSPLPKRKSGELFF. The CDR3 DNA reads as TGCGCCAGCAGCCCCCTCCCCAAGCGGAAGAGCGGGGAGCTGTTTTTT.

There are many counts of this clonotype. The V and J genes are TRBV30 and TRBJ2-7, with 10 bases matching TRBD2. CDR3 size: 13 residues. The ends lost 4 bases at V and 4 bases at J; junction bases unmatched: 4. CDR1 is GTSNPN and CDR2 is SVGIG in the germline V gene (reference sequence). The CDR3 region has the DNA TGTGCCTGGACTAGCGGGAGAAAATACGAGCAGTACTTC. Residues: CAWTSGRKYEQYF.

The chain has TRBV6-1 and TRBJ1-1, with a possible D match to TRBD1 (5 bases). The CDR3 has 15 residues. The V gene's germline CDR1 is MNHNS and CDR2 SASEGT. Trimming stripped 7 bases from V and 0 bases from J, with 15 bases between. CDR3 sequence reads: CASNRAGLMNTEAFF. In DNA form, the CDR3 reads TGTGCCAGCAACCGCGCAGGGCTAATGAACACTGAAGCTTTCTTT.

This clonotype showed up many times. The chain joins TRBV24-1 to TRBJ1-2; D is undetermined. V lost 3 bases and J 5 bases, leaving 6 bases between the germline ends. CDR3 length: 12 amino acids. Germline CDR1 and CDR2: KGHDR and SFDVKD. The CDR3 sequence: CATSDHTYGYTF. The CDR3 DNA reads TGTGCCACCAGTGATCACACGTATGGCTACACCTTC.

This chain joins TRBV20-1 and TRBJ1-3; no firm D call. Trimming took 1 base from V and 4 from J, leaving 11 bases between them. The germline V gene has CDR1 DFQATT and CDR2 SNEGSKA (reference sequence). CDR3 length: 14 residues. The DNA of the CDR3 is TGCAGTGCTAGAGGGGAGACACGCGGAAACACCATATATTTT. It encodes CSARGETRGNTIYF.

The rearrangement joins TRBV3-1 to TRBJ2-1, with 9 bases matching TRBD2. Germline values: CDR1 LGHDT, CDR2 YNNKEL (reference sequence). Germline trimming cut 4 bases from V and 3 bases from J; bases unmatched to any gene: 4. This CDR3 has 15 residues. Written as DNA, the CDR3 is TGTGCCAGCAGCCGAGCTAGCGGGATCTACAATGAGCAGTTCTTC. Protein: CASSRASGIYNEQFF.

This clonotype has at least ten counts. V usage is TRBV7-8 and J usage is TRBJ2-1, with 11 nucleotides matching TRBD2. The CDR3 length is 17 residues. CDR1 SGHVS and CDR2 FQNEAQ come from the germline V gene. Trimming cost V 0 bases and J 8 bases; bases outside gene matches: 9. The chain's CDR3 is CASSLAQIAGGNDEQFF. The CDR3 DNA follows: TGTGCCAGCAGCTTAGCGCAGATAGCGGGAGGGAATGATGAGCAGTTCTTC.

This clonotype has at least ten counts. The junction departs from germline at one end; a sequencing error may be responsible. This chain joins TRBV11-2 and TRBJ2-1; D unresolved. The germline gives CDR1 SGHAT, CDR2 FQNNGV. CDR3 length: 14 residues. CDR3 nucleotide sequence: TGTGCCAGCACCTTCTCCGGCGCGAGGAATGAGCAGCTCTTC. Residues: CASTFSGARNEQLF.

In its sample, this clonotype was seen many times. V usage is TRBV14 and J usage is TRBJ1-1; no definite D call. The germline V and J ends were trimmed by 1 base and 4 bases, with 10 bases remaining between them. CDR1 is SGHDN and CDR2 is FVKESK in the germline V gene. The CDR3 is made up of 14 amino acids. DNA of the CDR3: TGTGCCAGCAGCCAAGTCAGAGGATCCACTGAAGCTTTCTTT. Amino acid sequence: CASSQVRGSTEAFF. The entire variable domain, with the rest obtained from reference TRBV14 and TRBJ1-1, is as follows: EAGVTQFPSHSVIEKGQTVTLRCDPISGHDNLYWYRRVMGKEIKFLLHFVKESKQDESGMPNNRFLAERTGGTYSTLKVQPAELEDSGVYFCASSQVRGSTEAFFGQGTRLTVV.